These 23 T cell receptor beta chains came from one sample sequenced in a study of early T cells in non-severe SARS-CoV-2 infection. TCRdb recomputed calls from the 5' RACE reads with MiXCR, one row per CDR3 protein. Here the sample spans about 25,000 distinct CDR3 sequences, less than 7% being singletons. The sequencing sample was made of whole blood. The receptors stem from an adult who was a healthcare worker with PCR-confirmed SARS-CoV-2 infection or an uninfected control (not recorded which).

This clonotype was detected a few times. The chain has TRBV9 and TRBJ1-3; maybe TRBD1 (5 bases). The V gene's germline CDR1 is SGDLS and CDR2 YYNGEE. V was cut by 4 bases and J by 2 bases, with 16 bases left in between. The CDR3 is 16 residues long. The CDR3 is CASSPRTGAAGNTIYF. The DNA of the CDR3 is TGTGCCAGCAGCCCGAGGACCGGGGCAGCTGGAAACACCATATATTTT.

This clonotype occurred a few times. This chain uses TRBV28 with TRBJ2-5; D not certain. This CDR3 region has 12 residues. In germline, CDR1 is MDHEN, CDR2 SYDVKM. The germline V and J ends were trimmed by 6 bases and 5 bases, with 10 bases remaining between them. CDR3 protein: CASSAMRETQYF. The CDR3 region has the DNA TGTGCCAGCAGCGCTATGCGGGAGACCCAGTACTTC.

The CDR3 is CASSVDVRETQYF. The CDR3 region has the DNA TGTGCCAGCAGCGTAGATGTCAGGGAGACCCAGTACTTC. The rearrangement links TRBV9 to TRBJ2-5; D unresolved. The CDR3 sequence is 13 residues long. The V end lost 0 bases, the J end lost 5 bases, and 8 bases lay between the germline ends. CDR1 and CDR2 (germline): SGDLS, YYNGEE.

This clonotype has ten or more counts. The rearrangement joins TRBV20-1 to TRBJ2-5; TRBD2 agrees at 7 bases. The germline CDR1 and CDR2 sequences are DFQATT and SNEGSKA (reference sequence). This CDR3 has 16 amino acids. V shed 4 bases and J 0 bases; nucleotides not matched to a gene: 11. The CDR3, as DNA: TGCAGTGCTAAACGAGGAGGCCTAGCGGACCAAGAGACCCAGTACTTC. Translation gives CSAKRGGLADQETQYF.

This clonotype showed up many times. The chain combines TRBV5-1 with TRBJ2-3; TRBD1 matches 8 bases. The CDR3 length is 16 residues. Germline lookup yields CDR1 SGHRS and CDR2 YFSETQ. V shed 4 bases, J shed 1 base, and the junction held 8 bases outside the gene matches. This CDR3 reads CASSAFWGQGTDTQYF. In DNA, the CDR3 is TGCGCCAGCAGCGCCTTCTGGGGACAGGGCACAGATACGCAGTATTTT.

This clonotype has a handful of counts. In nucleotides, the CDR3 is TGTGCCATCAGTGAGTCGAGGACACCGAGCACAGATACGCAGTATTTT. It translates to CAISESRTPSTDTQYF. The chain couples TRBV10-3 to TRBJ2-3; perhaps TRBD1 as D (5 bases). CDR3 size: 16 residues. Germline CDR1 is ENHRY and CDR2 is SYGVKD. Trimming stripped 0 bases from V and 0 bases from J, with 10 bases between.

This clonotype occurred many times. The genes are TRBV7-9 and TRBJ1-1; D gene uncertain. The CDR3 extends over 15 amino acids. The ends were cut back, 3 bases at V and 4 bases at J, with 15 bases in the middle. Germline V lookup: CDR1 SEHNR, CDR2 FQNEAQ (reference sequence). The CDR3 is CASSFGSTYGTEAFF. The CDR3 DNA sequence: TGTGCCAGCAGCTTTGGATCCACCTATGGCACTGAAGCTTTCTTT.

This clonotype was detected ten times or more. The genes are TRBV20-1 and TRBJ2-7, with TRBD2 as a possible D gene (6 bases). This CDR3 comprises 13 residues. V was clipped by 1 base and J by 4 bases, with 11 bases between them. The germline V gene has CDR1 DFQATT and CDR2 SNEGSKA (reference sequence). CDR3 nucleotides: TGCAGTGCTAGAGGGGGGGTCGGGTACGAGCAGTACTTC. This encodes CSARGGVGYEQYF.

This chain's CDR3 is CASSFITARDEQFF. CDR3 nucleotide sequence: TGTGCCAGCAGTTTTATCACCGCTAGGGATGAGCAGTTCTTC. This chain connects TRBV28 to TRBJ2-1; D remains ambiguous. Germline CDR1 MDHEN, CDR2 SYDVKM. V lost 3 bases and J 8 bases, leaving 14 bases between the germline ends. The CDR3 consists of 14 residues.

The V and J genes are TRBV12-3 or TRBV12-4 and TRBJ2-1; TRBD1 might be the D (5 bases). CDR3 size: 15 residues. V was shortened by 7 bases and J by 5 bases, with 18 bases between the two germline ends. The CDR3, as DNA: TGTGCCAGCACCGATCCCCTTGGGGCTAACAATGAGCAGTTCTTC. This sequence encodes CASTDPLGANNEQFF.

This clonotype was picked up a small number of times. The chain couples TRBV6-2 or TRBV6-3 to TRBJ2-7; 7 nucleotides match TRBD1. Germline V gene data show CDR1 as MNHEY and CDR2 as SVGEGT. The V segment lost 9 bases and the J segment 0 bases; nucleotides outside the gene matches: 8. The CDR3 spans 14 residues. The CDR3 DNA reads TGTGCCAGTCGGGACAGCCTAAACTCCTACGAGCAGTACTTC. The encoded protein is CASRDSLNSYEQYF.

In its sample, this clonotype ranks as medium-sized. The rearrangement links TRBV7-2 to TRBJ2-1; TRBD1 might be the D (5 bases). Trimming cost V 0 bases and J 8 bases, with 11 bases left between them. Per germline, CDR1 SGHTA and CDR2 FQGNSA. The CDR3 has 14 amino acids. The CDR3 coding sequence is TGTGCCAGCAGCTTAGCTGGGGCTTTCGATGAGCAGTTCTTC. Residues: CASSLAGAFDEQFF.

This clonotype was detected ten times or more. V usage is TRBV11-3 and J usage is TRBJ2-1; 12 positions agree with TRBD2. The V segment lost 5 bases and the J segment 10 bases; nucleotides outside the gene matches: 12. This CDR3 comprises 16 residues. Germline CDR1 SGHNT, CDR2 YENEEA. In DNA form, the CDR3 reads TGTGCCAGCAGCCCTTCCGGACTAGCGGGATCAGGGGAGCAGTTCTTC. Its protein product is CASSPSGLAGSGEQFF.

Ten or more counts support this clonotype. The chain joins TRBV6-5 to TRBJ2-7; 7 bases agree with TRBD1. The CDR3 is 15 amino acids. Germline trimming cut 0 bases from V and 2 bases from J; bases unmatched to any gene: 4. Germline CDR1 and CDR2: MNHEY and SVGAGI. CDR3 loop: CASSYSSGQPYEQYF. The CDR3 nucleotides read TGTGCCAGCAGTTACTCCTCGGGACAGCCCTACGAGCAGTACTTC.

In this sample, this clonotype turned up a few times. This CDR3 is CASSQLPQGKIYEQYF. CDR3 nucleotides: TGCGCCAGCAGCCAACTACCTCAGGGGAAGATTTACGAGCAGTACTTC. The chain links TRBV4-1 to TRBJ2-7; possibly TRBD1 for D (6 bases). Trimming removed 2 bases at V and 4 bases at J, with 18 bases between. Germline V CDR1 and CDR2: MGHRA, YSYEKL. CDR3 length equals 16 residues.

In this sample, this clonotype turned up many times. The gene calls are TRBV20-1 and TRBJ1-1, with D uncertain. The germline gives CDR1 DFQATT, CDR2 SNEGSKA (reference sequence). Trimming stripped 5 bases from V and 2 bases from J, with 12 bases between. The CDR3 is 13 amino acids. Here the CDR3 reads CSARGFLNTEAFF. The CDR3 DNA sequence: TGCAGTGCTCGAGGGTTCCTCAACACTGAAGCTTTCTTT.

This clonotype was observed a few times. The CDR3 DNA reads as TGTGCCAGCAGATCAACGGGTTTACCTCGGGATACGCAGTATTTT. Amino acids: CASRSTGLPRDTQYF. The genes are TRBV27 and TRBJ2-3; D gene unclear. V lost 6 bases and J lost 6, with 19 bases in between. The V gene's germline CDR1 is MNHEY and CDR2 SMNVEV (reference sequence). The CDR3 is made up of 15 amino acids.

This clonotype was picked up many times. The chain recombines TRBV5-1 with TRBJ2-3; D perhaps matches TRBD1 (6 bases). Germline CDR1 and CDR2: SGHRS and YFSETQ. The CDR3 consists of 17 residues. Trimming shortened V by 1 base and J by 2 bases, and 17 bases separated the two germline ends. The CDR3, as DNA: TGCGCCAGCAGCTTGAGGGGGAAGGACCACCCCACAGATACGCAGTATTTT. Its translation: CASSLRGKDHPTDTQYF.

This clonotype appeared a few times. The V and J genes are TRBV14 and TRBJ1-4, with D perhaps matching TRBD1 (5 bases). This CDR3 is built from 15 residues. The germline CDR1 and CDR2 sequences are SGHDN and FVKESK. Trimming pared 4 bases from V and 7 bases from J, leaving 16 bases between. CDR3 sequence reads: CASSPKSGRGEKLFF. In nucleotides, the CDR3 is TGTGCCAGCAGCCCAAAATCCGGGAGGGGTGAAAAACTGTTTTTT.

The table lists this clonotype with many counts. The gene calls are TRBV12-3 or TRBV12-4 and TRBJ2-2; D gene ambiguous. Trimming stripped 5 bases from V and 7 bases from J, with 5 bases between. CDR3 length: 11 residues. The CDR3 nucleotides are TGTGCCAGCAGTCCTGACGGGGAGCTGTTTTTT. Translation: CASSPDGELFF.

This chain joins TRBV18 and TRBJ1-2; D gene ambiguous. The germline gives CDR1 KGHSH, CDR2 LQKENI. Trimming removed 3 bases at V and 2 bases at J, with 16 bases between. The length of the CDR3 is 16 residues. The CDR3 sequence is CASSPVLGADNYGYTF. DNA of the CDR3: TGTGCCAGCTCACCGGTTCTGGGCGCGGACAACTATGGCTACACCTTC. Using reference TRBV18 and TRBJ1-2 for the parts outside the CDR3, the full variable domain is NAGVMQNPRHLVRRRGQEARLRCSPMKGHSHVYWYRQLPEEGLKFMVYLQKENIIDESGMPKERFSAEFPKEGPSILRIQQVVRGDSAAYFCASSPVLGADNYGYTFGSGTRLTVV.

This clonotype was seen more than once but under ten times. V and J are TRBV19 and TRBJ1-4; 10 bases fit TRBD1. The V gene's germline CDR1 is LNHDA and CDR2 SQIVND (reference sequence). Trimming at V came to 4 bases and at J to 7 bases, leaving 3 bases not matched to a gene. The CDR3 runs to 14 residues. The CDR3, as DNA: TGTGCCAGTAGTAGCGGACAGGGGGGTGAAAAACTGTTTTTT. Translated: CASSSGQGGEKLFF.

This clonotype was seen many times. The gene calls are TRBV12-3 or TRBV12-4 and TRBJ1-5; D perhaps matches TRBD1 (5 bases). The CDR3 is 14 amino acids. V lost 6 bases and J 1 base, leaving 10 bases between the germline ends. The chain's CDR3 is CASRGRASNQPQHF. CDR3 DNA: TGTGCCAGCAGGGGCAGGGCCAGCAATCAGCCCCAGCATTTT.